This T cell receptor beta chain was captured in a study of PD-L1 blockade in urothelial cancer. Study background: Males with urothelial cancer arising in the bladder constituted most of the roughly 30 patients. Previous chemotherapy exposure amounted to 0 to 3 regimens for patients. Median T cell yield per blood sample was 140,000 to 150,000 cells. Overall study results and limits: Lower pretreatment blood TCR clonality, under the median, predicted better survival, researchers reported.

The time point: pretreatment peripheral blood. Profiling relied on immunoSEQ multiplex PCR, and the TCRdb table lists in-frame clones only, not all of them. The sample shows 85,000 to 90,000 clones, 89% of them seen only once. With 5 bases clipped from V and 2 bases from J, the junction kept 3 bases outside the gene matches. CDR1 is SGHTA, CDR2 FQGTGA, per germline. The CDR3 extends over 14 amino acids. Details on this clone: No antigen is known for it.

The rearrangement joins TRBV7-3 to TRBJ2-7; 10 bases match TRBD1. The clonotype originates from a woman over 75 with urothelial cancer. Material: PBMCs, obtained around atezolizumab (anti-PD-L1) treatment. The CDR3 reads CASSRDRGAYEQYF. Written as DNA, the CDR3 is TGTGCCAGCAGCAGGGACAGGGGTGCCTACGAGCAGTACTTC.